This T cell receptor (beta chain) was captured by sequencing in a study of blood T cell repertoires in COVID-19. Germline V CDR1 and CDR2: MNHNS, SASEGT. This CDR3 region has 18 residues. With 1 base clipped from V and 3 bases from J, the junction kept 8 bases outside the gene matches. Clones were sequenced by immunoSEQ multiplex PCR, and TCRdb holds only the in-frame ones, with some missing. Of more than 250,000 clones in the sample, more than 75% are singletons; the top ten hold 1%. The V gene is TRBV6-1, the J gene TRBJ2-2, with 10 bases aligning to TRBD2. This TCR was recovered from a man aged 45-60 years with active or convalescent COVID-19. The sequenced sample was peripheral blood. The CDR3 here is CASSEGASGSWYTGELFF. For the CDR3, the DNA is TGTGCCAGCAGTGAAGGTGCTAGCGGGAGTTGGTACACCGGGGAGCTGTTTTTT.